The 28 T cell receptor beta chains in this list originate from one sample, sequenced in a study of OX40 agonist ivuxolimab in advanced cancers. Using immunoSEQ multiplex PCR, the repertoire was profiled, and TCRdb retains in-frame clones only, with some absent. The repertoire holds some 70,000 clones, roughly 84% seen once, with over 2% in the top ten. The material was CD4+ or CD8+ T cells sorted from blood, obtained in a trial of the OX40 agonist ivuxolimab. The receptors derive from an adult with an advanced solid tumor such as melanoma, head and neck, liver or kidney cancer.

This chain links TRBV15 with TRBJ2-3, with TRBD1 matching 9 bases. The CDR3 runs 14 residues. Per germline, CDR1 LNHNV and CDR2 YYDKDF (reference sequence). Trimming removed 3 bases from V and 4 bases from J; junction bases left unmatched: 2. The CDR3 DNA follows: TGTGCCACCAGCAGGGGACAGGGAGCAGATACGCAGTATTTT. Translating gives CATSRGQGADTQYF.

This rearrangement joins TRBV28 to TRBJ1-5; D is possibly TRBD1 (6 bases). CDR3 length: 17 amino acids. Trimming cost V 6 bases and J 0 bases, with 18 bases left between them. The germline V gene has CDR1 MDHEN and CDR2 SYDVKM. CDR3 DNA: TGTGCCAGCAGCTCCCCCCCGCCGGGACATAGCAATCAGCCCCAGCATTTT. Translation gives CASSSPPPGHSNQPQHF. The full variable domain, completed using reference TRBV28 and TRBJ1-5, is DVKVTQSSRYLVKRTGEKVFLECVQDMDHENMFWYRQDPGLGLRLIYFSYDVKMKEKGDIPEGYSVSREKKERFSLILESASTNQTSMYLCASSSPPPGHSNQPQHFGDGTRLSIL.

CDR3 protein: CASSSWRGDSYNEQFF. The DNA of the CDR3 is TGTGCCAGCAGTTCGTGGCGGGGGGACTCCTACAATGAGCAGTTCTTC. V usage is TRBV7-6 and J usage is TRBJ2-1; 8 positions agree with TRBD2. The CDR3 extends over 16 amino acids. The V gene end was trimmed by 6 bases and the J gene end by 0 bases; junction bases not matched to a gene: 7. Germline V gives CDR1 SGHVS, CDR2 FNYEAQ. Looking up the rest from reference TRBV7-6 and TRBJ2-1 gives the full variable domain: GAGVSQSPRYKVTKRGQDVALRCDPISGHVSLYWYRQALGQGPEFLTYFNYEAQQDKSGLPNDRFSAERPEGSISTLTIQRTEQRDSAMYRCASSSWRGDSYNEQFFGPGTRLTVL.

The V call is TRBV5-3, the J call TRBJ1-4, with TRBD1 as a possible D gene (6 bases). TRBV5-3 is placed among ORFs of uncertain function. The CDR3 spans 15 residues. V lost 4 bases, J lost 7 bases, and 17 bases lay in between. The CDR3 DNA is TGTGCCAGAAGCCCCCTCGGGGGGCGTCGTGAAAAACTGTTTTTT. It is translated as CARSPLGGRREKLFF.

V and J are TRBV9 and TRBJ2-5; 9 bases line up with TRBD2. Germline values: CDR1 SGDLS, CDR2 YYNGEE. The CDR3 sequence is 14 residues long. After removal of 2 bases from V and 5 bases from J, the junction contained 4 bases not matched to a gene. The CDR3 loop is CASSVSGGGETQYF. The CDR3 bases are TGTGCCAGCAGCGTTAGCGGGGGCGGGGAGACCCAGTACTTC.

For the CDR3, the DNA is TGTGCCACGGGACAGGGGGCAGGCGAGCAGTACTTC. Amino acid sequence: CATGQGAGEQYF. V gene TRBV10-3 combines with J gene TRBJ2-7; 12 bases map to TRBD1. Looked up from germline, CDR1 is ENHRY and CDR2 is SYGVKD. The J segment lost 6 bases and the V segment lost 10 bases, leaving 4 bases of the junction unmatched. The CDR3 covers 12 residues.

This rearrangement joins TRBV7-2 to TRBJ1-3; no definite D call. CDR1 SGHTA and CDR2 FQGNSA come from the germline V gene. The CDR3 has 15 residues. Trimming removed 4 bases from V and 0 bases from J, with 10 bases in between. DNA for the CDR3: TGTGCCAGCAGCTCAGAGGTTAGCTCTGGAAACACCATATATTTT. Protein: CASSSEVSSGNTIYF.

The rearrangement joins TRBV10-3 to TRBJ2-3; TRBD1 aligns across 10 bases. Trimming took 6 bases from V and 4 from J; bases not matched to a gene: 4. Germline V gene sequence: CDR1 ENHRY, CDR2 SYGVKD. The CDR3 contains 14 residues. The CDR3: CAISDRGQSDTQYF. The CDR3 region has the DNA TGTGCCATCAGCGACAGGGGGCAATCAGATACGCAGTATTTT.

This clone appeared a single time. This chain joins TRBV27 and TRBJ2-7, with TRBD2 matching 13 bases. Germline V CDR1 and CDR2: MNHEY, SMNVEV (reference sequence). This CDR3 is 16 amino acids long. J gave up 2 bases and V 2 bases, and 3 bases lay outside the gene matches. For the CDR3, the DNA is TGTGCCAGCAGTTTAGGGACTAGCGGGATCCCCTACGAGCAGTACTTC. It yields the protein CASSLGTSGIPYEQYF.

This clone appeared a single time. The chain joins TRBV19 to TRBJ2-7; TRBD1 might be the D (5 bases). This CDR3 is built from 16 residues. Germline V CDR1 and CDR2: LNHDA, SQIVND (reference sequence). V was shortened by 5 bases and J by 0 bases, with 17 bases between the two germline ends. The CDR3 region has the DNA TGTGCCAGTAGTGATCACAGGATGGGTCTCTCCTACGAGCAGTACTTC. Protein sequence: CASSDHRMGLSYEQYF.

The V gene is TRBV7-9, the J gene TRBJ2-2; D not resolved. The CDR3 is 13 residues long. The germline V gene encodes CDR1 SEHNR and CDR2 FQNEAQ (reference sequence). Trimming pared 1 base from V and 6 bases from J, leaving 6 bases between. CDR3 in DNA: TGTGCCAGCAGCTTAGGGGTGGCCGGGGAGCTGTTTTTT. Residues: CASSLGVAGELFF.

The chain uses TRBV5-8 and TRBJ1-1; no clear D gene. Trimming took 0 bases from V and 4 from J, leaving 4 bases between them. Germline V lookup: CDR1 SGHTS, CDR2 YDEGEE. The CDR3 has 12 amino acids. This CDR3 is CASSLGVTEAFF. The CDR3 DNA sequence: TGTGCCAGCAGCTTGGGGGTCACTGAAGCTTTCTTT.

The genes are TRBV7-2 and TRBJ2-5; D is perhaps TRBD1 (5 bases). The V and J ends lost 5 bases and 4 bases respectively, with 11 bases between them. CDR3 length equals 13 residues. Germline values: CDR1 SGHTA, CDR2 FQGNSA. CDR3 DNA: TGTGCCAGCAGCCCCTCTCAGGGAGAGACCCAGTACTTC. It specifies CASSPSQGETQYF. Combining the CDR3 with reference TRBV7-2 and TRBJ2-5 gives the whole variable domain GAGVSQSPSNKVTEKGKDVELRCDPISGHTALYWYRQSLGQGLEFLIYFQGNSAPDKSGLPSDRFSAERTGGSVSTLTIQRTQQEDSAVYLCASSPSQGETQYFGPGTRLLVL.

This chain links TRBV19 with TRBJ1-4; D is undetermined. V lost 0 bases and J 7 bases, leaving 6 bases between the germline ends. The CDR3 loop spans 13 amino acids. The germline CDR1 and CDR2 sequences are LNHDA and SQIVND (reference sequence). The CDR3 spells CASSIDRTEKLFF. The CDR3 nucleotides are TGTGCCAGTAGTATAGACAGGACTGAAAAACTGTTTTTT.

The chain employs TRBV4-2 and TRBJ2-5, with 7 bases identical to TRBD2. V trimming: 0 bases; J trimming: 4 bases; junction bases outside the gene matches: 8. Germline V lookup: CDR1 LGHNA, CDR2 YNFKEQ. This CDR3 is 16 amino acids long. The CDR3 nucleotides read TGTGCCAGCAGCCAAGATCTTGGTTTAGCGGGAGAGACCCAGTACTTC. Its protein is CASSQDLGLAGETQYF.

In nucleotides, the CDR3 is TGTGCCAGCAGCTTAACGGGCAGGGGTGGCGAGCAGTACTTC. Translation: CASSLTGRGGEQYF. This chain uses TRBV7-3 with TRBJ2-7; the D gene is possibly TRBD1 (6 bases). The V end was cut by 0 bases, the J end by 6 bases, with 12 bases between. Germline loops: CDR1 SGHTA, CDR2 FQGTGA. This CDR3 region has 14 residues.

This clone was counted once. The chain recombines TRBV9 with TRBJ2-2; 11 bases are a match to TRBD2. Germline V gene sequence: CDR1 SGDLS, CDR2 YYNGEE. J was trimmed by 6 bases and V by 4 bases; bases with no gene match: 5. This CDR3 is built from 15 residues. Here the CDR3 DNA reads TGTGCCAGCAGCAAACTAGCGGGAGAGCCCGGGGAGCTGTTTTTT. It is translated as CASSKLAGEPGELFF.

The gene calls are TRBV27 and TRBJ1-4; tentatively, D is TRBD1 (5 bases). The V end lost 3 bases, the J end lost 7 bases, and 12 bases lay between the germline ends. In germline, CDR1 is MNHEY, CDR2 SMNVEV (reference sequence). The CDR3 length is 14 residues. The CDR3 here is CASSFQGRTEKLFF. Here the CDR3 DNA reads TGTGCCAGCAGTTTTCAGGGACGTACTGAAAAACTGTTTTTT.

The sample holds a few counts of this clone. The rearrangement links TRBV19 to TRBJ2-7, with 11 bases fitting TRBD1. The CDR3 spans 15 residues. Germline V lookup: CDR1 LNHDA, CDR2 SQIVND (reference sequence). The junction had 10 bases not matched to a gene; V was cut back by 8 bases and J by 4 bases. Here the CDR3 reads CASAPAGQGEYEQYF. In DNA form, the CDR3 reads TGTGCCAGTGCCCCCGCGGGACAGGGGGAATACGAGCAGTACTTC.

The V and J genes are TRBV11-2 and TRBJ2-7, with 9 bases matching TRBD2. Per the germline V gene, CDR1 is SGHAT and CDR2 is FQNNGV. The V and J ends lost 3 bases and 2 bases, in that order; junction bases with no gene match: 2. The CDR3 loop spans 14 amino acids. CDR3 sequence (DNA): TGTGCCAGCAGCTTGACTAGCGGCACCTACGAGCAGTACTTC. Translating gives CASSLTSGTYEQYF.

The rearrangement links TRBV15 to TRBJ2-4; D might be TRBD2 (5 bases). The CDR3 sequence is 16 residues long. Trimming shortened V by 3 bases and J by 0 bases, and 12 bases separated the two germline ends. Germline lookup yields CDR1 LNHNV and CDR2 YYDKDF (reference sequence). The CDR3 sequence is CATSSLFGEAKNIQYF. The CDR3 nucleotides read TGTGCCACCAGCAGTCTTTTCGGGGAAGCCAAAAACATTCAGTACTTC.

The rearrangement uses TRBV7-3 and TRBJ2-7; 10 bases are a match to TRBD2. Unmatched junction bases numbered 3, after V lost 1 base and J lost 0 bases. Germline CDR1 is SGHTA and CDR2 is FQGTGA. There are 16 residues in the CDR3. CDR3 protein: CASSLKKREGSYEQYF. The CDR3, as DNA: TGTGCCAGCAGCTTAAAGAAGCGGGAGGGCTCCTACGAGCAGTACTTC.

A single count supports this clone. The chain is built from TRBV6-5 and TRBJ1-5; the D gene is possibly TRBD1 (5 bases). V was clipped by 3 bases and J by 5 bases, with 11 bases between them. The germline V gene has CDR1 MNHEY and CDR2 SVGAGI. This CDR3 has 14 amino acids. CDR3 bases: TGTGCCAGCAGTTATAGCGCAGGGCATCAGCCCCAGCATTTT. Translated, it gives CASSYSAGHQPQHF.

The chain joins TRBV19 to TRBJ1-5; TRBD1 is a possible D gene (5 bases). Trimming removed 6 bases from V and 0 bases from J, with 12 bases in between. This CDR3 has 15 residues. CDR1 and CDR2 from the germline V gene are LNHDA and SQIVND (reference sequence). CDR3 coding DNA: TGTGCCAGTAGAGACCGGACATATAGCAATCAGCCCCAGCATTTT. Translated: CASRDRTYSNQPQHF.

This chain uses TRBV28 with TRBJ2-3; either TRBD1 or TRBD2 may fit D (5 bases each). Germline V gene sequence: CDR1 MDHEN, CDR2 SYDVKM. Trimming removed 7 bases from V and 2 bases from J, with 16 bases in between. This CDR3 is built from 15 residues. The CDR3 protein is CASKKPRGHTDTQYF. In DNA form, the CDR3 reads TGTGCCAGCAAAAAACCGAGGGGCCACACAGATACGCAGTATTTT.

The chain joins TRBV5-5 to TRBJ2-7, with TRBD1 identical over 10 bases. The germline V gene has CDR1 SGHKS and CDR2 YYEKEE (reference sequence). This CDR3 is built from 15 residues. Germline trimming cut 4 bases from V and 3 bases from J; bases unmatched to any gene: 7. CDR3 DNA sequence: TGTGCCAGCAGCCGCCGGGACAGGGGTGGCTACGAGCAGTACTTC. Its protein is CASSRRDRGGYEQYF.

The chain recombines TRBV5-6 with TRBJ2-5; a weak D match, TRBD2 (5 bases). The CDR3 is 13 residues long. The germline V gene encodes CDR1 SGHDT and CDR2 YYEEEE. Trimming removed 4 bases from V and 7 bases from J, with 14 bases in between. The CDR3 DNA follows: TGTGCCAGCAGCCCATCCCGCGAGGGGACCCAGTACTTC. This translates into CASSPSREGTQYF.

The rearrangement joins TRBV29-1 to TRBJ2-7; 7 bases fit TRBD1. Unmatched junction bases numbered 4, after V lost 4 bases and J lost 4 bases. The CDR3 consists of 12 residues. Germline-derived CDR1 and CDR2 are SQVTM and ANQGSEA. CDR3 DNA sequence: TGCAGCGTTGGCGCAGGGGGTTACGAGCAGTACTTC. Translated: CSVGAGGYEQYF.